The source of this T cell receptor (beta chain) is a study of vaccination and CD4 T cells after COVID-19. Study-level background: Overlapping SARS-CoV-2, HCoV-NL63, HCoV-OC43 and HCoV-229E spike peptides were used to stimulate cells. Overall study results and limits: Clonotypes reactive to SARS-CoV-2 had a median that went up from 21 to 38, but not significantly.

The length of the CDR3 is 14 residues. J lost 0 bases, V lost 8 bases, and 5 bases had no gene match. Germline loops: CDR1 SNHLY, CDR2 FYNNEI. Indicated treatment: roughly 11-day PBMC culture with coronavirus spike peptide pools or control peptides (ViraFEST assay). Following culture for about eleven days, CD4+ T cells were isolated by negative selection. Cultured CD4+ T-cell DNA underwent Oncomine TCR Beta short-read sequencing. One entry per CDR3 protein, called by TCRdb with MiXCR from the PCR reads. Here the sample spans more than 15,000 distinct CDR3 sequences, 44% being singletons. As regards this clonotype: As yet, its antigen is unknown.

This receptor was obtained from a human donor who had recovered from COVID-19. The rearrangement links TRBV2 to TRBJ2-7; 9 bases match TRBD2. Specimen: CD4+ T cells from blood, cultured in vitro. The chain's CDR3 is CASSTSGYSYEQYF. The CDR3 DNA follows: TGTGCCAGCTCGACTAGCGGTTACTCCTACGAGCAGTACTTC.